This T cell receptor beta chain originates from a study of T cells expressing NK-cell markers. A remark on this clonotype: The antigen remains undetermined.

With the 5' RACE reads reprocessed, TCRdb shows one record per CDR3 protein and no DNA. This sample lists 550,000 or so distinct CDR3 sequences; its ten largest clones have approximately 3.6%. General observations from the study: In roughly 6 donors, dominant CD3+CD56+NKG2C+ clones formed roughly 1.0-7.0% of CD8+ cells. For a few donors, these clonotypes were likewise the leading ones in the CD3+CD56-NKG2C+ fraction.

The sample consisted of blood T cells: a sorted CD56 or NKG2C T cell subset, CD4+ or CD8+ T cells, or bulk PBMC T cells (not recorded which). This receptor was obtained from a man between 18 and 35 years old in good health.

CDR3 sequence: CASSPPESGPSYNEQFF. V is TRBV5-1 and J is TRBJ2-1; TCRdb names TRBD2, which stays unverified in the absence of DNA. Germline CDR1 is SGHRS and CDR2 is YFSETQ. The CDR3 is 17 residues long.